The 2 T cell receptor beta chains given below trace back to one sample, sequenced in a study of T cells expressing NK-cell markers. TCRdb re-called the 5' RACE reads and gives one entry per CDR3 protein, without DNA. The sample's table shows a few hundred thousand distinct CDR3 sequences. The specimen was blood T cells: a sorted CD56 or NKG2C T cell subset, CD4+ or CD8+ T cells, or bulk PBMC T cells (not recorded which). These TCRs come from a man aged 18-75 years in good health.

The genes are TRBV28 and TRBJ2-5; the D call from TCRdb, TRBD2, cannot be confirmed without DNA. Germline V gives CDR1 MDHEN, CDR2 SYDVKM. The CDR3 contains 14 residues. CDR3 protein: CASSYDGPRKTQYF.

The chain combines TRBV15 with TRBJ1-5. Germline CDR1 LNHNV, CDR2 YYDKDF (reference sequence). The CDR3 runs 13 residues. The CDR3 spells CATSYGSNQPQHF.